The 22 T cell receptor beta chains given below trace back to one sample, sequenced in a study of early T cells in non-severe SARS-CoV-2 infection. TCRdb passed the 5' RACE reads through MiXCR, listing each CDR3 protein once. The table lists tens of thousands of distinct CDR3 sequences, around 15% of them singletons, with around 3% in the top ten. Specimen: whole blood. Receptor source: an adult who was a healthcare worker with PCR-confirmed SARS-CoV-2 infection or an uninfected control (not recorded which).

This clonotype was seen only a few times. The chain joins TRBV2 to TRBJ2-7; possibly TRBD2 for D (6 bases). The germline gives CDR1 SNHLY, CDR2 FYNNEI. V lost 6 bases and J lost 2, with 14 bases in between. The CDR3 is 14 residues long. The CDR3 region is CASRGARLAYEQYF. In DNA, the CDR3 is TGTGCCAGCAGGGGCGCGAGACTAGCCTACGAGCAGTACTTC. Filled out from reference TRBV2 and TRBJ2-7, the complete variable domain reads EPEVTQTPSHQVTQMGQEVILRCVPISNHLYFYWYRQILGQKVEFLVSFYNNEISEKSEIFDDQFSVERPDGSNFTLKIRSTKLEDSAMYFCASRGARLAYEQYFGPGTRLTVT.

There are many counts of this clonotype. The chain couples TRBV11-3 to TRBJ2-1, with D hard to call. This CDR3 has 11 amino acids. V was clipped by 1 base and J by 9 bases, with 4 bases between them. CDR1 is SGHNT and CDR2 is YENEEA in the germline V gene. Here the CDR3 reads CASSLGLEQFF. The CDR3 nucleotides read TGTGCCAGCAGCTTAGGCCTTGAGCAGTTCTTC.

The sample holds a few counts of this clonotype. V and J are TRBV6-1 and TRBJ1-6; TRBD1 is a possible D gene (5 bases). Germline V CDR1 and CDR2: MNHNS, SASEGT. Trimming removed 1 base from V and 9 bases from J, with 16 bases in between. The CDR3 is 16 amino acids. The CDR3 spells CASSEEQGVGRSPLHF. CDR3 nucleotide sequence: TGTGCCAGCAGTGAAGAGCAGGGAGTAGGGCGTTCACCCCTCCACTTT.

This clonotype was counted a few times. The chain combines TRBV29-1 with TRBJ2-1, with 13 positions matching TRBD2. V shed 6 bases, J shed 3 bases, and the junction held 17 bases outside the gene matches. There are 19 residues in the CDR3. CDR1 SQVTM and CDR2 ANQGSEA come from the germline V gene. CDR3 sequence: CSVRGLAGDVGEYYNEQFF. The CDR3 DNA is TGCAGCGTAAGAGGACTAGCGGGAGATGTAGGGGAGTACTACAATGAGCAGTTCTTC.

This clonotype showed up many times. This chain joins TRBV5-1 and TRBJ2-1; 9 nucleotides agree with TRBD1. V lost 0 bases, J lost 7 bases, and 11 bases stayed unmatched. Germline V gene lookup returns CDR1 SGHRS and CDR2 YFSETQ. This CDR3 has 17 amino acids. The CDR3 protein is CASSLVDRGYFGNEQFF. DNA of the CDR3: TGCGCCAGCAGCTTGGTGGACAGGGGATATTTCGGTAATGAGCAGTTCTTC.

This chain uses TRBV7-8 with TRBJ2-2; no firm D call. V dropped 5 bases and J dropped 6 bases, with 7 bases sitting between them. In germline, CDR1 is SGHVS, CDR2 FQNEAQ. The CDR3 sequence is 12 residues long. The chain's CDR3 is CASSPTAGELFF. The CDR3 DNA is TGTGCCAGCAGCCCGACTGCCGGGGAGCTGTTTTTT.

The rearrangement uses TRBV21-1 and TRBJ2-7; the D call of TRBD1 is as the table states it, not checked on the DNA. TRBV21-1 is noted as a pseudogene. The CDR3 length is 17 residues. Written as DNA, the CDR3 is TGTGCCAGCAGCAAAGCGCACAGGACAGGAACTACCTACGAGCAGTACTTC. It specifies CASSKAHRTGTTYEQYF.

This clonotype came up many times. J is TRBJ1-2 and V is TRBV12-3 or TRBV12-4; maybe TRBD1 (5 bases). Trimming shortened V by 6 bases and J by 1 base, and 15 bases separated the two germline ends. The CDR3 has 15 amino acids. The CDR3: CASSPDTAGNYGYTF. The CDR3 coding sequence is TGTGCCAGCAGCCCGGACACGGCGGGTAACTATGGCTACACCTTC.

This clonotype has at least ten counts. The chain carries TRBV7-2 and TRBJ2-5; weak D call: TRBD2 (5 bases). The CDR3 is 13 amino acids. The ends were cut back, 5 bases at V and 8 bases at J, with 15 bases in the middle. Germline CDR1 is SGHTA and CDR2 is FQGNSA. CDR3 bases: TGTGCCAGCAGCCCGAGGGCCGACGGCACCCAGTACTTC. Protein: CASSPRADGTQYF. The entire variable domain, with the rest obtained from reference TRBV7-2 and TRBJ2-5, is as follows: GAGVSQSPSNKVTEKGKDVELRCDPISGHTALYWYRQSLGQGLEFLIYFQGNSAPDKSGLPSDRFSAERTGGSVSTLTIQRTQQEDSAVYLCASSPRADGTQYFGPGTRLLVL.

The chain employs TRBV7-3 and TRBJ2-5, with 12 bases matching TRBD2. The CDR3 consists of 18 residues. Germline V gene lookup returns CDR1 SGHTA and CDR2 FQGTGA. V shed 4 bases and J 5 bases; nucleotides not matched to a gene: 14. The CDR3 coding sequence is TGTGCCAGCAGCTCCCGCGGCGCTAGCGGGGGGGCGGAGGAGACCCAGTACTTC. It encodes CASSSRGASGGAEETQYF. Full variable domain (outside the CDR3, taken from reference TRBV7-3 and TRBJ2-5): GAGVSQTPSNKVTEKGKYVELRCDPISGHTALYWYRQSLGQGPEFLIYFQGTGAADDSGLPNDRFFAVRPEGSVSTLKIQRTERGDSAVYLCASSSRGASGGAEETQYFGPGTRLLVL.

This clonotype was detected ten times or more. The chain has TRBV7-3 and TRBJ2-3; TRBD1 agrees at 7 bases. Germline V CDR1 and CDR2: SGHTA, FQGTGA. V lost 5 bases and J lost 4; bases outside the gene matches: 9. CDR3 length: 15 residues. DNA of the CDR3: TGTGCCAGCAGCGCTTCGACAGGGACCGCAGATACGCAGTATTTT. Residues: CASSASTGTADTQYF.

This clonotype has at least ten counts. The V call is TRBV11-2, the J call TRBJ2-7; D is tentatively TRBD1 or TRBD2 (5 bases each). Germline assignment: CDR1 SGHAT and CDR2 FQNNGV. V lost 5 bases, J lost 12 bases, and 14 bases lay in between. The CDR3 has 11 amino acids. CDR3: CASSQWDGPYF. The CDR3 region has the DNA TGTGCCAGCAGCCAATGGGACGGCCCGTACTTC.

This clonotype came up a few times. CDR3 DNA: TGCGCCAGCAGTGAGTCTTACAATCAGCCCCAGCATTTT. This codes for CASSESYNQPQHF. The chain recombines TRBV10-1 with TRBJ1-5; D is ambiguous. The CDR3 sequence is 13 residues long. Germline lookup yields CDR1 WNHNN and CDR2 SYGVQD (reference sequence). V lost 0 bases, J lost 3 bases, and 3 bases lay in between.

This clonotype came up a few times. V and J are TRBV29-1 and TRBJ1-1; unclear D gene. The CDR3 length is 10 residues. V was trimmed by 6 bases and J by 7 bases, leaving 9 bases between them. The germline CDR1 and CDR2 sequences are SQVTM and ANQGSEA. Here the CDR3 DNA reads TGCAGCGTCGCAAAAGGTGAAGCTTTCTTT. The encoded protein is CSVAKGEAFF.

This sequence joins TRBV29-1 and TRBJ2-5; D possibly corresponds to TRBD1 (5 bases). The CDR3 consists of 14 residues. Germline CDR1 SQVTM, CDR2 ANQGSEA. The V end was cut by 3 bases, the J end by 4 bases, with 15 bases between. The CDR3 DNA reads TGCAGCGTTGAGGCGACAGACGGAACAGAGACCCAGTACTTC. It yields the protein CSVEATDGTETQYF.

V usage is TRBV7-8 and J usage is TRBJ2-1, with D tentatively TRBD1 (5 bases). The ends were cut back, 2 bases at V and 10 bases at J, with 9 bases in the middle. The CDR3 consists of 12 residues. CDR1 is SGHVS, CDR2 FQNEAQ, per germline. CDR3 sequence (DNA): TGTGCCAGCAGCTTACAGGGTCTAGAGCAGTTCTTC. Its protein product is CASSLQGLEQFF. Full variable domain (rest looked up from reference TRBV7-8 and TRBJ2-1): GAGVSQSPRYKVAKRGQDVALRCDPISGHVSLFWYQQALGQGPEFLTYFQNEAQLDKSGLPSDRFFAERPEGSVSTLKIQRTQQEDSAVYLCASSLQGLEQFFGPGTRLTVL.

Ten or more counts support this clonotype. The chain couples TRBV14 to TRBJ1-2; D ambiguous. V lost 1 base, J lost 4 bases, and 13 bases lay in between. Germline loops: CDR1 SGHDN, CDR2 FVKESK. CDR3 length equals 15 residues. DNA of the CDR3: TGTGCCAGCAGCCAAGCATCGCAACCGACCTATGGCTACACCTTC. This sequence encodes CASSQASQPTYGYTF.

This clonotype was recorded many times. This rearrangement joins TRBV7-2 to TRBJ2-7; no clear D gene. Trimming took off 5 bases at V and 3 bases at J, with 14 bases between the two ends. Germline CDR1 and CDR2: SGHTA and FQGNSA. This CDR3 contains 14 residues. DNA of the CDR3: TGTGCCAGCAGCCCGCCCCTAGATGACTACGAGCAGTACTTC. This translates into CASSPPLDDYEQYF.

This clonotype was seen a handful of times. The rearrangement uses TRBV24-1 and TRBJ2-1; no clear D gene. CDR3 length equals 16 residues. CDR1 and CDR2 from the germline V gene are KGHDR and SFDVKD. Trimming left V 6 bases short and J 5 bases short, with 19 bases between. The CDR3 is CATSQWGPAFNNEQFF. The CDR3 nucleotides are TGTGCCACCAGTCAATGGGGTCCAGCATTCAACAATGAGCAGTTCTTC.

This clonotype was counted at least ten times. One end of the junction is discordant with germline, which a read error may explain. This chain joins TRBV5-1 and TRBJ1-4; weak D call: TRBD1 (5 bases). The length of the CDR3 is 13 residues. Germline V gene data show CDR1 as SGHRS and CDR2 as YFSETQ. In DNA, the CDR3 is TGCGCCAGCACCGACGGGGGTAATGACAAACTGTTTTTT. Translated: CASTDGGNDKLFF. Full variable domain (outside the CDR3, taken from reference TRBV5-1 and TRBJ1-4): KAGVTQTPRYLIKTRGQQVTLSCSPISGHRSVSWYQQTPGQGLQFLFEYFSETQRNKGNFPGRFSGRQFSNSRSEMNVSTLELGDSALYLCASTDGGNDKLFFGSGTQLSVL.

This clonotype was counted at least ten times. The chain employs TRBV11-2 and TRBJ2-5; 11 bases line up with TRBD2. Germline V gives CDR1 SGHAT, CDR2 FQNNGV. The CDR3 is 17 residues long. After removal of 6 bases from V and 5 bases from J, the junction contained 14 bases not matched to a gene. The CDR3 nucleotides are TGTGCCAGCAGTCCTGGAGAGACTAGCGGGAACAGGGAGACCCAGTACTTC. Protein: CASSPGETSGNRETQYF.

The table lists this clonotype with a few counts. The J gene is TRBJ2-7, the V gene TRBV29-1, with TRBD2 matching 13 bases. This CDR3 region has 14 residues. The ends lost 7 bases at V and 5 bases at J; junction bases unmatched: 8. Germline V gene data show CDR1 as SQVTM and CDR2 as ANQGSEA. CDR3 coding DNA: TGCAGCGCAACACTAGCGGGAGGGCGAGACGAGCAGTACTTC. As protein: CSATLAGGRDEQYF.